This passage covers 27 T cell receptor beta chains from one sample sequenced in a study of T cell responses to AZD1222 COVID-19 vaccine. Produced via immunoSEQ multiplex PCR; TCRdb's table is partial and in-frame only. The table records approximately 140,000 clones, roughly 93% of them present only once. Sample: peripheral blood, taken 28 days after the second AZD1222 dose. The receptors here all came from an adult who received the AZD1222 COVID-19 vaccine.

In DNA form, the CDR3 reads TGTGCCAGCAGCCACAGGGAAGGACTAGCGGGCCAGCTGGTATACGAGCAGTACTTC. It codes for CASSHREGLAGQLVYEQYF. The chain has TRBV3-1 (or the pseudogene TRBV3-2) and TRBJ2-7; 11 positions match TRBD2. The CDR3 covers 19 residues. With V trimmed by 3 bases and J by 4 bases, 17 bases remained unmatched. CDR1 LGHDT and CDR2 YNNKEL come from the germline V gene (reference sequence).

The gene calls are TRBV20-1 and TRBJ1-1, with a weak D call TRBD1 (6 bases). With 3 bases removed from V and 3 bases from J, the gap between germline ends came to 17 bases. This CDR3 has 15 residues. CDR1 and CDR2 (germline): DFQATT, SNEGSKA (reference sequence). The CDR3 region has the DNA TGCAGTGCTAGTCCCGGGGGCGTGAGGGACACTGAAGCTTTCTTT. The encoded protein is CSASPGGVRDTEAFF.

This rearrangement joins TRBV5-1 to TRBJ2-3; 8 positions match TRBD1. The CDR3 is 14 amino acids. Germline V gene sequence: CDR1 SGHRS, CDR2 YFSETQ. Trimming removed 4 bases from V and 3 bases from J; junction bases left unmatched: 4. CDR3 amino acids: CASSTGQGTDTQYF. The DNA for the CDR3 is TGCGCCAGCAGCACTGGACAGGGAACAGATACGCAGTATTTT.

This rearrangement joins TRBV7-3 to TRBJ2-3; D call uncertain. V lost 5 bases and J lost 0, with 12 bases in between. There are 15 residues in the CDR3. CDR1 is SGHTA, CDR2 FQGTGA, per germline. The DNA for the CDR3 is TGTGCCAGCAGCCCATTCGTTGCTAGCACAGATACGCAGTATTTT. Its protein product is CASSPFVASTDTQYF. Using reference TRBV7-3 and TRBJ2-3 for the parts outside the CDR3, the full variable domain is GAGVSQTPSNKVTEKGKYVELRCDPISGHTALYWYRQSLGQGPEFLIYFQGTGAADDSGLPNDRFFAVRPEGSVSTLKIQRTERGDSAVYLCASSPFVASTDTQYFGPGTRLTVL.

This chain joins TRBV6-4 and TRBJ2-2; D is unresolved. Germline CDR1 MRHNA, CDR2 SNTAGT. The V gene lost 6 bases and the J gene lost 6 bases, with 14 bases spanning the gap. CDR3 size: 14 residues. CDR3 in amino acids: CASRRGMLAGELFF. The CDR3 DNA reads as TGTGCCAGCAGGCGCGGAATGCTGGCCGGGGAGCTGTTTTTT.

The V call is TRBV19, the J call TRBJ2-1, with 10 bases that match TRBD2. This CDR3 is 16 amino acids long. Unmatched junction bases numbered 6, after V lost 6 bases and J lost 1 base. Germline loops: CDR1 LNHDA, CDR2 SQIVND (reference sequence). For the CDR3, the DNA is TGTGCCAGTAGCCGAAAACTAGCGGGGTCCTACAATGAGCAGTTCTTC. Translated, it gives CASSRKLAGSYNEQFF.

This clone was recorded a few times. Within the sample, other DNA sequences also encode this same CDR3. The chain employs TRBV6-4 and TRBJ2-3, with 10 bases fitting TRBD2. The V gene end was trimmed by 2 bases and the J gene end by 2 bases; junction bases not matched to a gene: 1. The germline gives CDR1 MRHNA, CDR2 SNTAGT. CDR3 length equals 15 residues. The CDR3 here is CASSDSGGATDTQYF. In DNA, the CDR3 is TGTGCCAGCAGTGACAGCGGGGGGGCCACAGATACGCAGTATTTT.

This chain uses TRBV5-1 with TRBJ1-1, with 9 positions matching TRBD1. Germline values: CDR1 SGHRS, CDR2 YFSETQ. This CDR3 is 14 amino acids long. J lost 6 bases, V lost 3 bases, and 6 bases had no gene match. The CDR3 DNA is TGCGCCAGCAGCTCCGGGACAGGGCCACCTGAAGCTTTCTTT. This codes for CASSSGTGPPEAFF.

This clone was recorded once. The genes are TRBV10-3 and TRBJ2-7; TRBD2 matches 7 bases. Germline loops: CDR1 ENHRY, CDR2 SYGVKD. The CDR3 spans 14 residues. After removal of 6 bases from V and 5 bases from J, the junction contained 10 bases not matched to a gene. The CDR3 coding sequence is TGTGCCATCAGACCTGGCGGGAGTGGGGACGAGCAGTACTTC. Protein product: CAIRPGGSGDEQYF.

V and J are TRBV9 and TRBJ2-5; 8 bases agree with TRBD2. Germline CDR1 is SGDLS and CDR2 is YYNGEE. With 0 bases clipped from V and 5 bases from J, the junction kept 9 bases outside the gene matches. The CDR3 spans 16 residues. In nucleotides, the CDR3 is TGTGCCAGCAGCGTAGGCGAGCGGGAGAGGTTTGAGACCCAGTACTTC. It yields the protein CASSVGERERFETQYF.

The chain uses TRBV3-1 (or the pseudogene TRBV3-2) and TRBJ2-7, with 12 bases fitting TRBD2. The ends lost 4 bases at V and 2 bases at J; junction bases unmatched: 0. The germline gives CDR1 LGHDT, CDR2 YNNKEL (reference sequence). This CDR3 has 14 amino acids. The CDR3 protein is CASSRLAGAYEQYF. CDR3 nucleotide sequence: TGTGCCAGCAGCCGACTAGCGGGAGCCTACGAGCAGTACTTC.

The chain joins TRBV5-4 to TRBJ1-2; TRBD1 matches 7 bases. J lost 2 bases, V lost 4 bases, and 5 bases had no gene match. CDR3 size: 14 residues. The germline V gene encodes CDR1 SGHNT and CDR2 YYREEE (reference sequence). The CDR3 nucleotides read TGTGCCAGCAGCGGGGCGACAGGGAACTATGGCTACACCTTC. As protein: CASSGATGNYGYTF.

The genes are TRBV28 and TRBJ2-3; 13 nucleotides match TRBD2. V was clipped by 4 bases and J by 1 base; unmatched bases: 11. CDR3 length equals 19 residues. Germline CDR1 reads MDHEN; CDR2 reads SYDVKM. Written as DNA, the CDR3 is TGTGCCAGCAGTTCTCCACGGACTAGCGGGGGTTTCGGCACAGATACGCAGTATTTT. Translation gives CASSSPRTSGGFGTDTQYF.

This clone came up a few times. The gene calls are TRBV11-2 and TRBJ1-2; no clear D gene. The germline V gene has CDR1 SGHAT and CDR2 FQNNGV. V lost 1 base to trimming and J lost 4 bases, with 4 bases between them. This CDR3 has 12 residues. CDR3 protein: CASSLGSYGYTF. CDR3 DNA sequence: TGTGCCAGCAGCTTAGGCTCCTATGGCTACACCTTC.

The gene calls are TRBV2 and TRBJ2-1; D may correspond to TRBD1 or TRBD2 (5 bases each). CDR1 is SNHLY and CDR2 is FYNNEI in the germline V gene. The CDR3 runs to 16 residues. The V end lost 8 bases, the J end lost 6 bases, and 23 bases lay between the germline ends. CDR3 sequence (DNA): TGTGCCAGCGGGTCGCCTCGGGGCCGAGGGCCCAATGAGCAGTTCTTC. Protein product: CASGSPRGRGPNEQFF.

This chain links TRBV5-1 with TRBJ1-2; TRBD1 matches 8 bases. The CDR3 length is 16 residues. V gave up 4 bases and J gave up 3 bases; unmatched junction bases: 11. CDR1 is SGHRS and CDR2 is YFSETQ in the germline V gene. DNA for the CDR3: TGCGCCAGCAGCCAAAACGACAAGACAGGGGACTATGGCTACACCTTC. This codes for CASSQNDKTGDYGYTF.

V is TRBV30 and J is TRBJ2-7; D ambiguous. The length of the CDR3 is 13 residues. V was trimmed by 2 bases and J by 2 bases, leaving 10 bases between them. Germline-derived CDR1 and CDR2 are GTSNPN and SVGIG (reference sequence). The CDR3 is CAWSSGRAYEQYV. CDR3 in DNA: TGTGCCTGGAGTAGTGGCAGAGCCTACGAGCAGTACGTC.

This rearrangement joins TRBV27 to TRBJ1-6; 7 positions agree with TRBD1. CDR1 and CDR2 (germline): MNHEY, SMNVEV (reference sequence). V lost 7 bases to trimming and J lost 7 bases; unmatched junction nucleotides: 7. This CDR3 spans 14 amino acids. CDR3 nucleotides: TGTGCCAGCAAGACAGGGAGTCAGAATTCACCCCTCCACTTT. Protein sequence: CASKTGSQNSPLHF.

This chain uses TRBV5-6 with TRBJ1-2; D ambiguous. CDR3 length: 14 residues. The V and J ends lost 4 bases and 3 bases respectively, with 13 bases between them. Per germline, CDR1 SGHDT and CDR2 YYEEEE. The CDR3 DNA reads as TGTGCCAGCAGCCCGGGAGGAATGGACTATGGCTACACCTTC. This translates into CASSPGGMDYGYTF.

This chain links TRBV5-4 with TRBJ1-2, with D perhaps TRBD1 (6 bases). This CDR3 has 15 amino acids. V lost 4 bases to trimming and J lost 2 bases, with 15 bases between them. The germline gives CDR1 SGHNT, CDR2 YYREEE (reference sequence). In DNA form, the CDR3 reads TGTGCCAGCAGCCTACAGGGCATCTACAACTATGGCTACACCTTC. This sequence encodes CASSLQGIYNYGYTF.

The chain employs TRBV6-2 or TRBV6-3 and TRBJ2-7; the D is unclear. The germline V gene has CDR1 MNHEY and CDR2 SVGEGT. The CDR3 contains 13 residues. V lost 0 bases to trimming and J lost 3 bases, with 6 bases between them. CDR3: CASSYSIFYEQYV. DNA of the CDR3: TGTGCCAGCAGTTACTCGATATTCTACGAGCAGTACGTC.

This chain uses TRBV6-4 with TRBJ2-3; 13 bases map to TRBD2. This CDR3 has 15 amino acids. Trimming cost V 2 bases and J 4 bases; bases outside gene matches: 0. CDR1 is MRHNA, CDR2 SNTAGT, per germline. CDR3 sequence: CASSDTSGGADTQYF. In DNA form, the CDR3 reads TGTGCCAGCAGTGACACTAGCGGGGGGGCAGATACGCAGTATTTT.

The J gene is TRBJ1-3, the V gene TRBV30; D call uncertain. The germline V and J ends were trimmed by 2 bases and 3 bases, with 8 bases remaining between them. This CDR3 spans 13 amino acids. Germline CDR1 GTSNPN, CDR2 SVGIG (reference sequence). This CDR3 reads CAWSWVLGNTIYF. CDR3 DNA: TGTGCCTGGAGTTGGGTACTTGGAAACACCATATATTTT.

The chain employs TRBV18 and TRBJ1-6; D remains unclear. CDR1 and CDR2 from the germline V gene are KGHSH and LQKENI. The CDR3 totals 15 residues. Between the trimmed V and J ends, which lost 1 base and 4 bases, there was a span of 8 bases. As DNA, the CDR3 is TGTGCCAGCTCACCACAGACTTCGTATAATTCACCCCTCCACTTT. Its protein is CASSPQTSYNSPLHF.

The V call is TRBV6-4, the J call TRBJ2-3, with 7 bases that match TRBD1. V lost 3 bases, J lost 5 bases, and 8 bases stayed unmatched. Germline loops: CDR1 MRHNA, CDR2 SNTAGT. The CDR3 is 15 amino acids. The CDR3 reads CASSEGTDPRDTQYF. In nucleotides, the CDR3 is TGTGCCAGCAGTGAGGGGACAGACCCTCGAGATACGCAGTATTTT.

V usage is TRBV3-1 (or the pseudogene TRBV3-2) and J usage is TRBJ1-2; TRBD1 matches at 7 bases. This CDR3 contains 15 residues. The V segment lost 4 bases and the J segment 5 bases; nucleotides outside the gene matches: 10. Germline V gene lookup returns CDR1 LGHDT and CDR2 YNNKEL (reference sequence). CDR3 loop: CASSPHRGLHYGYTF. The CDR3 bases are TGTGCCAGCAGCCCTCACAGGGGCCTTCATTATGGCTACACCTTC.

The V gene is TRBV6-5, the J gene TRBJ1-2; 9 bases map to TRBD1. This CDR3 is 15 amino acids long. The V gene end was trimmed by 6 bases and the J gene end by 8 bases; junction bases not matched to a gene: 13. CDR1 and CDR2 (germline): MNHEY, SVGAGI. This CDR3 is CASREGTGILGGYTF. The CDR3 coding sequence is TGTGCCAGCAGGGAGGGGACAGGGATATTAGGGGGCTACACCTTC.